This T cell receptor beta chain was identified in a study of breast tumors, draining lymph nodes, adjacent tissues (dated by TCRdb to the mid-2010s). In terms of the full investigation: The study compared TCR beta repertoires across tumor, adjacent nontumor tissue and axillary lymph nodes from breast cancer patients. The study was designed to assess the relationships and possible T-cell exchange between tumor, surrounding tissue and draining lymph node repertoires in human breast cancer.

Overall study results and their limits: Tumor and nontumor tissue repertoires were significantly more similar in luminal-like than in basal-like breast cancer. Tumor T-cell repertoires showed less diversity than lymph node repertoires and more diversity than nontumor tissue repertoires, and tumor T-cell repertoires showed preferential V and J gene usage. The conclusion that tumor T cells originate in lymph nodes was framed as consistent with a hypothesis rather than directly demonstrated. The data were considered consistent with the idea that most tumor T cells come from the lymph node and then expand in tumor tissue.

The lymph node samples were taken from the axillary draining lymph nodes of breast cancer patients. TCRdb lists the instrument as Illumina HiSeq 2000. Multiplex PCR amplification was used to generate the TCR beta chain libraries. The amplified TCR beta chain products were analyzed by high-throughput sequencing. TCRdb reanalyzed the raw reads on its own, using fastp at Q25 for trimming and MiXCR for clone calling, and kept in-frame beta chains. One record per CDR3 amino acid sequence lists the most common genes and DNA. The sample table records about 230,000 distinct CDR3 sequences; 32% of these occur just once. The ten largest clonotypes hold just over 1.4% of the sample. The table lists this clonotype with many counts. Its antigen is unknown. Nothing much larger sits one base from this clone, and base qualities are not available. Including cysteine and phenylalanine, the CDR3 has 22 amino acids. Solely the CDR3 DNA is kept, with 66 bases framed from the first base. CDR1 and CDR2 are read off the germline V gene as LGHNA and YSLEER. The V end gives up 0 bases and the J end 1 base, leaving 17 bases in the junction not matched to a gene.

Source material: axillary lymph node tissue. The sequence came from a female donor with breast cancer. Some clones in this sample may be carry-over from other donors' samples. The rearranged segments are TRBV4-3 and TRBJ2-5, with 13 middle bases fitting TRBD2. The CDR3 protein: CASSQDFERTSGRARCQETQYF. The DNA sequence follows: TGCGCCAGCAGCCAAGATTTCGAAAGAACTAGCGGGAGGGCCAGGTGCCAAGAGACCCAGTACTTC.